The subject of this entry is one TCR beta chain. V dropped 0 bases and J dropped 3 bases, with 11 bases sitting between them. The CDR3 has 16 amino acids. Germline values: CDR1 SNHLY, CDR2 FYNNEI. This entry is derived from a study of blood T cell repertoires in COVID-19. Study information: Samples of COVID-19 (acute and convalescent) were obtained from the United States, Italy and Spain. In each case, the material was cDNA or gDNA derived from T cells, B-cell-depleted T cells, or PBMCs.

Per the study methods: Researchers report that nucleated cell counts were estimated from reference gene primer amplification. Some clones are missing from TCRdb's copy, which holds only in-frame ones; the method was immunoSEQ multiplex PCR. The DNA was the basis for D and trimming; V, J and clone size are from that table. The table lists 400,000 to 500,000 clones, more than 80% of them singletons. The specimen was peripheral blood. V and J are TRBV2 and TRBJ2-2; D remains unclear. This clonotype originated in a woman in her twenties or thirties with active or convalescent COVID-19. CDR3 coding DNA: TGTGCCAGCAGTGAAGCGCTTCGCCAGGACACCGGGGAGCTGTTTTTT. It encodes CASSEALRQDTGELFF. Full variable domain (outside the CDR3, taken from reference TRBV2 and TRBJ2-2): EPEVTQTPSHQVTQMGQEVILRCVPISNHLYFYWYRQILGQKVEFLVSFYNNEISEKSEIFDDQFSVERPDGSNFTLKIRSTKLEDSAMYFCASSEALRQDTGELFFGEGSRLTVL.